This T cell receptor beta chain originates from a study of cytomegalovirus exposure and HLA in healthy donors. At the level of the study: Roughly 80 million unique TCRs from HLA-typed donors made up an early data release.

Primers included in the PCR were 60 Vbeta and 13 Jbeta primers. Method: immunoSEQ multiplex PCR; TCRdb's copy keeps in-frame clones and lacks some. This repertoire shows roughly 120,000 clones, roughly four fifths found once; its top ten account for approximately 2%. This clone appeared a few times. Germline lookup yields CDR1 MDHEN and CDR2 SYDVKM. The CDR3 loop spans 12 amino acids. V shed 6 bases and J shed 7 bases, with 12 bases lying between them. The rearrangement joins TRBV28 to TRBJ1-2, with a tentative D call TRBD1 (6 bases). The TCR sequence derives from a man between 50 and 59 years old in good health and CMV-seronegative. Material for sequencing was PBMCs. CDR3 amino acids: CASRGGPGGYTF. CDR3 coding DNA: TGTGCCAGCAGGGGGGGGCCGGGTGGCTACACCTTC.